The clone carrying this TCR beta chain showed up just a few times. Its antigen is unidentified. The V and J ends lost 5 bases and 7 bases respectively, with 14 bases between them. The length of the CDR3 is 14 residues. Germline V gene lookup returns CDR1 SGHTA and CDR2 FQGTGA. TCRdb recomputed calls from the RT-PCR reads with MiXCR, one row per CDR3 protein. The sample lists 290,000 or so distinct CDR3 sequences; approximately 23% were seen once. This specimen comes from a study of response to subunit inactivated influenza vaccine. Study-wide findings and caveats: Seasonal influenza vaccination, on each occasion, was suggested by the authors to recruit few new T cells.

The chain carries TRBV7-3 and TRBJ2-2; tentatively, D is TRBD1 or TRBD2 (6 bases each). The receptor's source is a man aged 45-69 years who received an inactivated influenza vaccine. The sample in question was PBMCs from blood, obtained less than 22 months after vaccination. In DNA, the CDR3 is TGTGCCAGCAGCACAAAAAAGGGGGGCGGGGAGCTGTTTTTT. This translates into CASSTKKGGGELFF.